A selection of T cell receptor beta chains follows, all from one sample in a study of T cells in localized non-small cell lung cancer. The data were produced by immunoSEQ multiplex PCR, yet TCRdb's version contains in-frame clones alone and is incomplete. The sample contains some 1,400 clones, approximately 20% of which appear only once. Here the sequenced sample was lung tumor tissue, taken before any cancer treatment. The receptors come from a female donor older than 55 with stage I squamous cell lung carcinoma. CDR3s leave out the opening cysteine and the closing phenylalanine or tryptophan. Clone size is not always given. Where it is, it says once, few, many or a class for expanded clones.

V	length	size	CDR3
TRBV11-3	12	few	ASSLGGRSYGYT
TRBV29-1	12	-	RATSGRDTDTQY
TRBV11-3	12	medium-sized	ASSLVHTPYGYT
TRBV11-3	12	-	ASSLSGGAGEQY
TRBV11-3	12	few	ASSLGRYLHEQY
TRBV6-8	12	-	ASSIREGRNEQY
TRBV28	10	-	ASADVSYEQY
TRBV6-8	14	few	ASSRRQGRMNTEAF
TRBV11-3	13	medium-sized	ASSLTGVDNQPQH
TRBV6-8	13	medium-sized	ASSRQVVAGNEQF
TRBV6-8	14	few	ASSYSGRVPWDEQF
TRBV11-3	13	few	ASSLVLPNLREQF
TRBV28	10	-	ASSPPRGKLF
TRBV9	13	few	ASSARQGSGNTIY
TRBV6-8	12	few	ASSFEQTGNTIY
TRBV18	11	-	ASSPTGAYEQY
TRBV28	13	few	ASSSGGQESYEQY
TRBV11-3	15	medium-sized	ASSLNGQGTSNQPQH
TRBV11-3	12	medium-sized	ASSFGLVANEQF
TRBV1	16	-	ASSQKRAGGVGTGELF
TRBV6-8	14	medium-sized	ASSRLQGADGEKLF
TRBV19	13	-	ASSMASGTTDTQY
TRBV9	16	few	ASSVGGGWEYGQETQY
TRBV28	10	-	ASAEGLGGYT
TRBV4-1	11	few	ASSPGGVNEQY
TRBV29-1	12	-	SVETRGEVETQY
TRBV6-8	13	medium-sized	AISRTSGISETQY
TRBV11-3	13	medium-sized	ASSSLAGGTDTQY
TRBV9	12	medium-sized	ASSVEAWTGELF
TRBV23-1	15	once	ASSQPTGWGPASIQY
TRBV18	12	few	ASSWGLDSYEQY
TRBV11-3	14	few	ASSLEGGVSSYEQY
TRBV11-3	14	medium-sized	ASSSGRGTTDNEQF
TRBV28	10	few	ASSLPYNEQF
TRBV6-4	9	many	ASSVNTEAF
TRBV6-8	12	large	AITPQGNTGELF
TRBV11-3	13	few	ASSLTGGPTDTQY
TRBV6-8	13	-	ASTYSTGAKNIQY
TRBV28	11	large	ASSLSRNTEAF
TRBV9	15	-	ASSVGASGRSGETQY
TRBV6-8	13	few	ASTSGLAGGNIQY
TRBV30	12	-	AWSPDWGDEKLF
TRBV11-3	14	large	ASSSGQGDPQETQY
TRBV28	13	few	ASSFFLAGSYEQY
TRBV12-2	12	medium-sized	AITGVDGNQPQH
TRBV19	14	few	ASSSWTGGGNTEAF
TRBV11-3	12	medium-sized	ASSLGGGPVEQY
TRBV28	11	few	AIGDRTTEKLF
TRBV9	13	medium-sized	ASSVSGAFNYGYT
TRBV29-1	11	few	SVAGDRVNGYT